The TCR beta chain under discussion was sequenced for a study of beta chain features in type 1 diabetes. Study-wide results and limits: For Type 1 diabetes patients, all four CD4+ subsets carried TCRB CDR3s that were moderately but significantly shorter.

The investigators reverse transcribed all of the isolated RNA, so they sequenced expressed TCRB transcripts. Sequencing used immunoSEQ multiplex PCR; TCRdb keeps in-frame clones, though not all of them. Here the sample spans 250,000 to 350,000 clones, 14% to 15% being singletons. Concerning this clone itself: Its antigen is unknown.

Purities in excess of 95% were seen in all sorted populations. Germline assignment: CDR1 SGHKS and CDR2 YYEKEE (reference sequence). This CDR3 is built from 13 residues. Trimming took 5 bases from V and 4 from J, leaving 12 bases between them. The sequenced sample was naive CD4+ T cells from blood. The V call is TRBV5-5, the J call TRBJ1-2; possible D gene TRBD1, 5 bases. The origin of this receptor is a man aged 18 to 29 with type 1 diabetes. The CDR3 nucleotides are TGTGCCAGCAGTCTCTCAGGGATCTATGGCTACACCTTC. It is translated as CASSLSGIYGYTF.